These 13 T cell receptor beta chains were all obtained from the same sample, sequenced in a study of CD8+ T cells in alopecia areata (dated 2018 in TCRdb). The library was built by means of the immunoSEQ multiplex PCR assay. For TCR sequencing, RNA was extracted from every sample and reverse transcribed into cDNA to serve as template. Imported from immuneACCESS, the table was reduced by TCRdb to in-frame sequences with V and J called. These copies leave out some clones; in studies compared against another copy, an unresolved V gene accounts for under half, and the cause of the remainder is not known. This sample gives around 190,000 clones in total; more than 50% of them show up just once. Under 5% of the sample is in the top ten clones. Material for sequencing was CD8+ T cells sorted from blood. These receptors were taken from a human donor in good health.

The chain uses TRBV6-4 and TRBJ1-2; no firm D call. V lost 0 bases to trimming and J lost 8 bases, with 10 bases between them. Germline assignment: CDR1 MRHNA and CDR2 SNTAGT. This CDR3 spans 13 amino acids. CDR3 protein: CASSDSEGRGYTF. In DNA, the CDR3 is TGTGCCAGCAGTGACTCGGAAGGCCGGGGCTACACCTTC.

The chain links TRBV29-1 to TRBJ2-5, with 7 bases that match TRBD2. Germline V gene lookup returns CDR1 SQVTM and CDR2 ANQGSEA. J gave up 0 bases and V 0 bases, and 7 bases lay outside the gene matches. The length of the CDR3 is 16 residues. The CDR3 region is CSVEDPNRGDQETQYF. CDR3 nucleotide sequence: TGCAGCGTTGAAGATCCAAATCGGGGGGACCAAGAGACCCAGTACTTC.

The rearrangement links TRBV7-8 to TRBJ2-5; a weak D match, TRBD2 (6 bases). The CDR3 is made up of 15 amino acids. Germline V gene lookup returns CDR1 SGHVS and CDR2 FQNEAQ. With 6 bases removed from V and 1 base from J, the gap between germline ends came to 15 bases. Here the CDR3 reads CASRPRLVLQETQYF. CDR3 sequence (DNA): TGTGCCAGCAGGCCTCGACTAGTCCTCCAAGAGACCCAGTACTTC.

The CDR3 DNA follows: TGTGCCAGCAGTGAAGCGCCCGACTTGGGGGACACTGAAGCTTTCTTT. Its protein is CASSEAPDLGDTEAFF. The V call is TRBV2, the J call TRBJ1-1, with D possibly TRBD1 on 5 matching bases. The CDR3 is made up of 16 amino acids. The V end lost 0 bases, the J end lost 3 bases, and 14 bases lay between the germline ends. Germline-derived CDR1 and CDR2 are SNHLY and FYNNEI.

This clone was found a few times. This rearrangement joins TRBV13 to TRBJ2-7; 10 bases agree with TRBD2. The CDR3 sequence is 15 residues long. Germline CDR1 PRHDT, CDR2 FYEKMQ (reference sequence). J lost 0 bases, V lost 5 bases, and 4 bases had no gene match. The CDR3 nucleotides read TGTGCCAGCAGCCAAGCGGGGGGGAGCTCCTACGAGCAGTACTTC. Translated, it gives CASSQAGGSSYEQYF.

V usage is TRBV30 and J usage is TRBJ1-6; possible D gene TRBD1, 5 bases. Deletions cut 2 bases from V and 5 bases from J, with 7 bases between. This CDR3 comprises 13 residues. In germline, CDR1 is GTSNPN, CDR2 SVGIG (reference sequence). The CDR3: CAWSLGDNSPLHF. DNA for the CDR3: TGTGCCTGGAGTCTAGGGGATAATTCACCCCTCCACTTT.

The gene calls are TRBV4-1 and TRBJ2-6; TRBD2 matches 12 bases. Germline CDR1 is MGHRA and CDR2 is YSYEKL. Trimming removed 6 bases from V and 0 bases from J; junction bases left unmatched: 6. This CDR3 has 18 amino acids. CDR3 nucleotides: TGCGCCAGCAGGACACTAGCGGGGGGTAGCTCTGGGGCCAACGTCCTGACTTTC. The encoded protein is CASRTLAGGSSGANVLTF.

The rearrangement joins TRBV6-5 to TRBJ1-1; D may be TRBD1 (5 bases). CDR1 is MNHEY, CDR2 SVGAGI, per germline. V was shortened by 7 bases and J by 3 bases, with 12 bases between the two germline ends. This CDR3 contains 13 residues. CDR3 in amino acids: CASMEGPYTEAFF. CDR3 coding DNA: TGTGCCAGCATGGAGGGGCCGTACACTGAAGCTTTCTTT.

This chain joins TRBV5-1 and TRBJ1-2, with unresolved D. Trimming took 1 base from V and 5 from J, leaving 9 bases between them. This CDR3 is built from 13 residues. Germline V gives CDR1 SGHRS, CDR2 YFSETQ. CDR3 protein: CASSLYGGYGYTF. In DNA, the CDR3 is TGCGCCAGCAGCTTGTATGGTGGATATGGCTACACCTTC. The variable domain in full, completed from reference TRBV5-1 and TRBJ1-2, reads KAGVTQTPRYLIKTRGQQVTLSCSPISGHRSVSWYQQTPGQGLQFLFEYFSETQRNKGNFPGRFSGRQFSNSRSEMNVSTLELGDSALYLCASSLYGGYGYTFGSGTRLTVV.

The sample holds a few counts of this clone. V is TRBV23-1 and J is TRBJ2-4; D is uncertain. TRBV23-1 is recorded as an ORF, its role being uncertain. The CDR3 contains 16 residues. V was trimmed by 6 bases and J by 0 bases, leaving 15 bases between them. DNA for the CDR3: TGCGCCAGCAGCCCGACGGGCGGCGTAGCCAAAAACATTCAGTACTTC. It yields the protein CASSPTGGVAKNIQYF.

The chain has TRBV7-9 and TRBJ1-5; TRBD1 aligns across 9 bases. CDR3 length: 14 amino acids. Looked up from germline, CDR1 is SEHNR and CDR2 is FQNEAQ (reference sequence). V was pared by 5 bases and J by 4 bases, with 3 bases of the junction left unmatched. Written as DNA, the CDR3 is TGTGCCAGCAGCCCGACAGGGGGAAATCAGCCCCAGCATTTT. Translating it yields CASSPTGGNQPQHF.

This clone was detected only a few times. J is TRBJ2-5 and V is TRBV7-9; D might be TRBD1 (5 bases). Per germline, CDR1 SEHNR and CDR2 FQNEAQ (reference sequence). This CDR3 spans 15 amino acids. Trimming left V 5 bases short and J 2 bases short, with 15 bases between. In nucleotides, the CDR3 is TGTGCCAGCAGCGGGCGGCGGACACCACAAGAGACCCAGTACTTC. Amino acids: CASSGRRTPQETQYF.

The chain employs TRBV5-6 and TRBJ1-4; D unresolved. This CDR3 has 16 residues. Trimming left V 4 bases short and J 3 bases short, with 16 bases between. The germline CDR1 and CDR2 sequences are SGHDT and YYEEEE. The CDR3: CASSAGFGWANEKLFF. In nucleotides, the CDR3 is TGTGCCAGCAGCGCTGGATTCGGATGGGCTAATGAAAAACTGTTTTTT. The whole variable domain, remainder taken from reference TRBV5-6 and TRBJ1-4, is DAGVTQSPTHLIKTRGQQVTLRCSPKSGHDTVSWYQQALGQGPQFIFQYYEEEERQRGNFPDRFSGHQFPNYSSELNVNALLLGDSALYLCASSAGFGWANEKLFFGSGTQLSVL.